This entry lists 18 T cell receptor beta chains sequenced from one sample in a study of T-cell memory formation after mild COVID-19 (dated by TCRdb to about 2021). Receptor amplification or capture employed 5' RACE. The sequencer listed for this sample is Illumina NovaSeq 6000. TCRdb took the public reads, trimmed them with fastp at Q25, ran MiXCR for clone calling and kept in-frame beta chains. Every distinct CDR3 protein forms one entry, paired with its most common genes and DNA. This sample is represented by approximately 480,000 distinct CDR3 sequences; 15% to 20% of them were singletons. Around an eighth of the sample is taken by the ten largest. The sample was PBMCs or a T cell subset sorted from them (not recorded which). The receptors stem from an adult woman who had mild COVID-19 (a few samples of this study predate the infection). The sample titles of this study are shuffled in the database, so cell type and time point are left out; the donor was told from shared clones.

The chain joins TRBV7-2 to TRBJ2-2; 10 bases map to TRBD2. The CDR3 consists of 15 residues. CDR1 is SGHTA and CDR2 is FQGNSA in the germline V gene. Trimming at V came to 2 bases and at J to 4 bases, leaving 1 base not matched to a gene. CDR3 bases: TGTGCCAGCAGCTTACTAGCGGGGGCCACCGGGGAGCTGTTTTTT. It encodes CASSLLAGATGELFF. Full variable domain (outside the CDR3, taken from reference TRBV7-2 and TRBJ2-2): GAGVSQSPSNKVTEKGKDVELRCDPISGHTALYWYRQSLGQGLEFLIYFQGNSAPDKSGLPSDRFSAERTGGSVSTLTIQRTQQEDSAVYLCASSLLAGATGELFFGEGSRLTVL.

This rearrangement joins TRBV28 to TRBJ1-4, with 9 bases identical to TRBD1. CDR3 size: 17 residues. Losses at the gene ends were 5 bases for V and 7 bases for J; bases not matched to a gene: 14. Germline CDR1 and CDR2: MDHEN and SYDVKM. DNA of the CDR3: TGTGCCAGCAGTCTCTCCCCGGGACAGGGTTTTGGTGAAAAACTGTTTTTT. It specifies CASSLSPGQGFGEKLFF.

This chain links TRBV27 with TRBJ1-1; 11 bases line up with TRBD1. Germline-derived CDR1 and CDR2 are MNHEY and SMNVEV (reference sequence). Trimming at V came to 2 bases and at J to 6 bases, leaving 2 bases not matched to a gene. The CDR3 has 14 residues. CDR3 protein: CASSLVGQGAEAFF. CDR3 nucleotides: TGTGCCAGCAGTTTAGTGGGACAGGGGGCTGAAGCTTTCTTT.

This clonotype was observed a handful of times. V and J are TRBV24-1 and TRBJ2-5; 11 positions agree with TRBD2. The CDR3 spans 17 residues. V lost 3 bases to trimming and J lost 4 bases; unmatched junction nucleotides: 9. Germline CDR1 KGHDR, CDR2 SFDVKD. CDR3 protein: CATSDRQLAGVGETQYF. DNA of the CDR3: TGTGCCACCAGTGATCGCCAACTAGCGGGAGTAGGAGAGACCCAGTACTTC.

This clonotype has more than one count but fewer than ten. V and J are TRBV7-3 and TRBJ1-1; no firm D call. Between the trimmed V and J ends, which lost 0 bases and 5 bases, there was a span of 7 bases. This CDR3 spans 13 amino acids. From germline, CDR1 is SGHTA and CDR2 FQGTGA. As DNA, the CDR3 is TGTGCCAGCAGCTTAACGACCAGAACTGAAGCTTTCTTT. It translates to CASSLTTRTEAFF.

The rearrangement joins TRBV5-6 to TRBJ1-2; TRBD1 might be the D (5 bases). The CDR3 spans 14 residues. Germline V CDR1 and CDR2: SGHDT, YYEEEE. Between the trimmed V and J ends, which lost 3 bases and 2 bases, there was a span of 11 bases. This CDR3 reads CASSSQDINYGYTF. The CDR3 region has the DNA TGTGCCAGCAGCTCCCAGGACATAAACTATGGCTACACCTTC.

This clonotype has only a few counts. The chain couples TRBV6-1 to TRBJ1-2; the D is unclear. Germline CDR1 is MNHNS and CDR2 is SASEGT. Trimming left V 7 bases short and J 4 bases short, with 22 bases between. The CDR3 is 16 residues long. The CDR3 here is CASTRTATLPVYGYTF. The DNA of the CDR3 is TGTGCCAGCACCAGGACGGCGACTCTACCCGTCTATGGCTACACCTTC.

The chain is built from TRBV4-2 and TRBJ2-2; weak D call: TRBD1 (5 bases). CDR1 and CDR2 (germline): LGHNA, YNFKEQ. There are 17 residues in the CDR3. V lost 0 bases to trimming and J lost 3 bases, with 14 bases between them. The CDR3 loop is CASSQDRASLDTGELFF. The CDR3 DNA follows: TGTGCCAGCAGCCAAGACAGGGCCTCCTTGGACACCGGGGAGCTGTTTTTT.

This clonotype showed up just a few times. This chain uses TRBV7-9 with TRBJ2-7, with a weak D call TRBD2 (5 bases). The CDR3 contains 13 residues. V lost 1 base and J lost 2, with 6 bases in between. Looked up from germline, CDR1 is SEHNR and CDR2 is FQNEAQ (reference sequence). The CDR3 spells CASSLELAYEQYF. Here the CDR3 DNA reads TGTGCCAGCAGCTTAGAACTAGCCTACGAGCAGTACTTC.

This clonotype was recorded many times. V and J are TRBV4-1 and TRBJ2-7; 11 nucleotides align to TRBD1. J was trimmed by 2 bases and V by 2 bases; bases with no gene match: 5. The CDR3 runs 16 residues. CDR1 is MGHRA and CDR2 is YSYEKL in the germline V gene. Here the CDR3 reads CASSQPGTGGAYEQYF. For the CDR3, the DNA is TGCGCCAGCAGCCAACCAGGGACAGGGGGAGCCTACGAGCAGTACTTC.

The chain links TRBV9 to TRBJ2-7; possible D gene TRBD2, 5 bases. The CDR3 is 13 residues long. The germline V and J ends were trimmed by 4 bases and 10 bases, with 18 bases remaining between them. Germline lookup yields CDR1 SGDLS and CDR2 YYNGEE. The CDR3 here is CASSPGELSGQYF. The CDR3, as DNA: TGTGCCAGCAGCCCCGGGGAACTTTCCGGACAGTACTTC.

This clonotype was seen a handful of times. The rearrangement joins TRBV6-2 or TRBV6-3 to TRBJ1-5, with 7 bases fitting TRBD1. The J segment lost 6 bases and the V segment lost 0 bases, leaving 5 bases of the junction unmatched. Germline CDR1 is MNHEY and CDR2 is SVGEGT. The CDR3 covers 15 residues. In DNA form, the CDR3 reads TGTGCCAGCAGTTACTCGACAGGGCATGGTCAGCCCCAGCATTTT. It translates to CASSYSTGHGQPQHF.

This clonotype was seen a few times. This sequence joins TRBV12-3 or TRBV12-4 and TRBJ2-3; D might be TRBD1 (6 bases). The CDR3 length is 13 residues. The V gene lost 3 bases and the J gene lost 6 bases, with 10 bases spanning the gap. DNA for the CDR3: TGTGCCAGCAGTTTTGGACAGTGGGATACGCAGTATTTT. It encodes CASSFGQWDTQYF.

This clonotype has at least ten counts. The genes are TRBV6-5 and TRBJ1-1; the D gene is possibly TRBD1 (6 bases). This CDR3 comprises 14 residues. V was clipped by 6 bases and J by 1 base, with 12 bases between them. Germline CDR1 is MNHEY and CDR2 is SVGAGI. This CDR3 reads CASRRDIWNTEAFF. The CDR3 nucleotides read TGTGCCAGCAGGCGGGACATTTGGAACACTGAAGCTTTCTTT.

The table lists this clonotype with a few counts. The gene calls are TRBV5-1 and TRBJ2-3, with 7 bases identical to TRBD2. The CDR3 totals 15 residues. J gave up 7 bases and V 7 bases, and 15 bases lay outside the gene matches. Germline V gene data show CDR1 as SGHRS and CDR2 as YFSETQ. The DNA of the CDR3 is TGCGCCAGCTTAGAGCGGGGAGGAGCTAGGAATACGCAGTATTTT. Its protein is CASLERGGARNTQYF.

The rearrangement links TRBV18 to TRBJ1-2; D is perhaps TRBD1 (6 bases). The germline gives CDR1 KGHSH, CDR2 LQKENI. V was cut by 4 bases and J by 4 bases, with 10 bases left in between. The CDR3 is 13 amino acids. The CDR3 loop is CASSLDRSYGYTF. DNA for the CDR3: TGTGCCAGCTCACTCGACAGGAGCTATGGCTACACCTTC.

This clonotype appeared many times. The CDR3, as DNA: TGTGCCACCAGCTTCCGACAGGACCTCCAAGAGACCCAGTACTTC. Residues: CATSFRQDLQETQYF. The chain is built from TRBV15 and TRBJ2-5; the D gene is possibly TRBD1 (6 bases). The CDR3 runs to 15 residues. CDR1 and CDR2 from the germline V gene are LNHNV and YYDKDF (reference sequence). V lost 5 bases and J 1 base, leaving 14 bases between the germline ends.

CDR3 bases: TGCAGTGCTCAGACTAGCGGGTTCTCCTACAATGAGCAGTTCTTC. Translated: CSAQTSGFSYNEQFF. V is TRBV20-1 and J is TRBJ2-1, with 10 bases identical to TRBD2. Germline V gives CDR1 DFQATT, CDR2 SNEGSKA (reference sequence). The trim removed 5 bases at V and 0 bases at J, leaving 4 bases unmatched. The CDR3 is 15 residues long.